The clone carrying this T cell receptor beta chain showed up just a few times. The data were taken from a study of blood T cell repertoires in COVID-19. Sequenced by immunoSEQ multiplex PCR; TCRdb stores in-frame clones only, minus some. The table includes roughly 160,000 clones, 81% detected once. Participants spanned ages about 18 to 95 years and resided in 20 to 30 US areas. This CDR3 is 12 amino acids long. The ends were cut back, 10 bases at V and 3 bases at J, with 9 bases in the middle. In germline, CDR1 is SNHLY, CDR2 FYNNEI. The clonotype originates from a woman aged 40 to 49 with acute COVID-19. Source material: PBMCs or T cells enriched from blood (not recorded which). V usage is TRBV2 and J usage is TRBJ2-2; TRBD2 might be the D (6 bases). CDR3 region: CATGTHTGELFF. The CDR3, as DNA: TGTGCCACCGGGACTCACACCGGGGAGCTGTTTTTT.